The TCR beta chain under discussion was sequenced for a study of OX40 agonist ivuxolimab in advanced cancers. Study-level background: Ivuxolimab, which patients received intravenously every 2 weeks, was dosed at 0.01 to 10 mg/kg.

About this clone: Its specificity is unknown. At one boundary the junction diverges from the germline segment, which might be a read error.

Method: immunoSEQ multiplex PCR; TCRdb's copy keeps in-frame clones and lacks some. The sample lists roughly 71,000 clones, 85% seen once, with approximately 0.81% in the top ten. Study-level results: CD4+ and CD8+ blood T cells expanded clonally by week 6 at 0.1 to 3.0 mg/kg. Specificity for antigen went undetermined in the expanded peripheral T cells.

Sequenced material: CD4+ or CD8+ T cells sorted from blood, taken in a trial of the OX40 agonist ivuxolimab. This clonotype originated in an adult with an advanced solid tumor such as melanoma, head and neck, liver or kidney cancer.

The CDR3 sequence is CASSLEKKGLGETQYF. As DNA, the CDR3 is TGTGCCAGCAGTTTGGAGAAGAAGGGGTTGGGGGAGACCCAGTACTTC. This chain links TRBV5-4 with TRBJ2-5; a possible D gene is TRBD1 (5 bases). CDR3 size: 16 residues. Germline V lookup: CDR1 SGHNT, CDR2 YYREEE (reference sequence).